This T cell receptor (beta chain) was found in a study of PD-1 blockade in classical Hodgkin lymphoma. Libraries were prepared by immunoSEQ multiplex PCR; TCRdb keeps only in-frame clonotypes and omits some of them. The data contain tens of thousands of clones, around 82% of them singletons. Time point meaning: cycle 4 day 1 (C4D1), after five to seven weeks of nivolumab. The patients all showed relapse after autologous stem cell transplantation, while their brentuximab vedotin exposure varied. The CDR3 sequence is 13 residues long. From germline, CDR1 is SQVTM and CDR2 ANQGSEA. About this clone: One junction end does not reproduce the germline sequence, and a read error may be involved.

The input for sequencing was peripheral blood mononuclear cells (PBMCs), taken before the fourth cycle of nivolumab. V usage is TRBV29-1 and J usage is TRBJ2-4, with TRBD1 identical over 7 bases. This TCR derives from a human donor with classical Hodgkin lymphoma. The chain's CDR3 is CSVEGTVKNIQYF. Here the CDR3 DNA reads TGCAGCGTAGAAGGGACAGTCAAAAACATTCAGTACTTC. Complete variable domain (other parts from reference TRBV29-1 and TRBJ2-4): SAVISQKPSRDICQRGTSLTIQCQVDSQVTMMFWYRQQPGQSLTLIATANQGSEATYESGFVIDKFPISRPNLTFSTLTVSNMSPEDSSIYLCSVEGTVKNIQYFGAGTRLSVL.